This entry lists 18 T cell receptor beta chains sequenced from one sample in a study of shared clonotypes between healthy human individuals. Measured with immunoSEQ multiplex PCR; TCRdb has only the in-frame clones, and not every one. This sample has approximately 1.5 million clones, with 98% found just once. Sequencing input: naive CD4+ T cells sorted from blood. Regarding subset: CD45RA+ positively selected. The source of these receptors is a man aged 25 to 40 in good health.

This chain connects TRBV5-1 to TRBJ2-1; D gene uncertain. The CDR3 runs to 13 residues. V was cut by 2 bases and J by 2 bases, with 5 bases left in between. Germline V gives CDR1 SGHRS, CDR2 YFSETQ. The CDR3 sequence: CASSLRTYNEQFF. The CDR3 DNA follows: TGCGCCAGCAGCTTAAGGACCTACAATGAGCAGTTCTTC.

The rearrangement joins TRBV28 to TRBJ1-3; D is undetermined. The CDR3 sequence is 14 residues long. The germline CDR1 and CDR2 sequences are MDHEN and SYDVKM. The V end lost 5 bases, the J end lost 11 bases, and 19 bases lay between the germline ends. CDR3 amino acids: CASSTGSNVASIYF. In DNA, the CDR3 is TGTGCCAGCAGTACGGGCAGCAACGTGGCTTCCATATATTTT.

V is TRBV20-1 and J is TRBJ1-1; D uncertain. The germline V and J ends were trimmed by 8 bases and 3 bases, with 10 bases remaining between them. Germline loops: CDR1 DFQATT, CDR2 SNEGSKA (reference sequence). The CDR3 is 11 residues long. The CDR3 region is CSPHPHTEAFF. CDR3 nucleotides: TGCAGTCCTCACCCCCACACTGAAGCTTTCTTT.

The chain uses TRBV30 and TRBJ2-1; the match to TRBD2 covers 11 bases. Germline V CDR1 and CDR2: GTSNPN, SVGIG (reference sequence). The V segment lost 1 base and the J segment 1 base; nucleotides outside the gene matches: 3. CDR3 size: 16 residues. As DNA, the CDR3 is TGTGCCTGGAGTGGGCTAGCGGGAGGTTCCTACAATGAGCAGTTCTTC. Its protein is CAWSGLAGGSYNEQFF.

The genes are TRBV9 and TRBJ2-7; TRBD2 agrees at 10 bases. CDR3 length: 14 residues. The V segment lost 3 bases and the J segment 1 base; nucleotides outside the gene matches: 1. Germline loops: CDR1 SGDLS, CDR2 YYNGEE. This CDR3 reads CASSERGGSYEQYF. CDR3 coding DNA: TGTGCCAGCAGCGAGCGGGGGGGTTCCTACGAGCAGTACTTC.

The V gene is TRBV9, the J gene TRBJ2-2, with D perhaps given as TRBD1 or TRBD2 (5 bases each). Germline V lookup: CDR1 SGDLS, CDR2 YYNGEE. V shed 4 bases and J shed 4 bases, with 11 bases lying between them. The CDR3 runs 14 residues. The CDR3 loop is CASSTRDATGELFF. The CDR3 nucleotides read TGTGCCAGCAGCACCCGGGACGCCACCGGGGAGCTGTTTTTT.

The CDR3 loop is CASSPPRALKNTEAFF. The CDR3 DNA follows: TGTGCCAGCTCACCTCCTCGGGCCCTTAAGAACACTGAAGCTTTCTTT. The chain joins TRBV18 to TRBJ1-1; D unresolved. V lost 3 bases to trimming and J lost 1 base, with 15 bases between them. Germline V gene sequence: CDR1 KGHSH, CDR2 LQKENI. The CDR3 loop spans 16 amino acids.

The chain is built from TRBV5-1 and TRBJ2-3, with 8 positions matching TRBD1. The CDR3 consists of 17 residues. Germline V lookup: CDR1 SGHRS, CDR2 YFSETQ. V lost 4 bases, J lost 0 bases, and 10 bases stayed unmatched. The CDR3 DNA sequence: TGCGCCAGCAGCAAGTCACAGGGGGTACTTAGCACAGATACGCAGTATTTT. It specifies CASSKSQGVLSTDTQYF. Filled out from reference TRBV5-1 and TRBJ2-3, the complete variable domain reads KAGVTQTPRYLIKTRGQQVTLSCSPISGHRSVSWYQQTPGQGLQFLFEYFSETQRNKGNFPGRFSGRQFSNSRSEMNVSTLELGDSALYLCASSKSQGVLSTDTQYFGPGTRLTVL.

J is TRBJ2-5 and V is TRBV4-1; D might be TRBD2 (6 bases). The germline gives CDR1 MGHRA, CDR2 YSYEKL. The CDR3 is 15 amino acids. V was clipped by 5 bases and J by 0 bases, with 13 bases between them. The CDR3 DNA reads as TGCGCCAGCAGCTTTCAGGCTAGCGACCAAGAGACCCAGTACTTC. This translates into CASSFQASDQETQYF.

V gene TRBV5-4 combines with J gene TRBJ2-2; no definite D call. Trimming removed 3 bases at V and 1 base at J, with 13 bases between. There are 16 residues in the CDR3. Germline lookup yields CDR1 SGHNT and CDR2 YYREEE (reference sequence). The CDR3 loop reads CASSSATERNTGELFF. The CDR3 region has the DNA TGTGCCAGCAGCTCAGCCACAGAAAGGAACACCGGGGAGCTGTTTTTT.

The rearrangement links TRBV7-9 to TRBJ1-1; D is undetermined. The CDR3 covers 11 residues. Per the germline V gene, CDR1 is SEHNR and CDR2 is FQNEAQ (reference sequence). The V end was cut by 5 bases, the J end by 11 bases, with 12 bases between. DNA for the CDR3: TGTGCCAGCAGCCCCCAGGACGCGGCTTTCTTT. Translating it yields CASSPQDAAFF.

The V call is TRBV10-1, the J call TRBJ2-2; 8 bases are a match to TRBD2. Germline trimming cut 0 bases from V and 3 bases from J; bases unmatched to any gene: 12. CDR1 is WNHNN and CDR2 is SYGVQD in the germline V gene (reference sequence). This CDR3 is 19 amino acids long. This CDR3 is CASSESTPTSRGDTGELFF. DNA for the CDR3: TGCGCCAGCAGTGAGTCGACCCCGACGTCGCGGGGGGACACCGGGGAGCTGTTTTTT.

The chain recombines TRBV4-1 with TRBJ2-7; D call uncertain. Germline CDR1 MGHRA, CDR2 YSYEKL. With 1 base removed from V and 3 bases from J, the gap between germline ends came to 10 bases. The CDR3 spans 14 residues. Written as DNA, the CDR3 is TGCGCCAGCAGCCAAGGACGGTTGAACTACGAGCAGTACTTC. Its protein is CASSQGRLNYEQYF.

J is TRBJ1-2 and V is TRBV7-9; the D gene is possibly TRBD1 (5 bases). Trimming removed 5 bases from V and 7 bases from J, with 17 bases in between. CDR1 and CDR2 (germline): SEHNR, FQNEAQ (reference sequence). This CDR3 comprises 14 residues. CDR3 sequence reads: CASSPPGQGSGYTF. CDR3 coding DNA: TGTGCCAGCAGCCCCCCGGGGCAGGGAAGTGGCTACACCTTC.

This clone was counted once. The chain uses TRBV5-4 and TRBJ1-1, with 11 bases that match TRBD1. With 5 bases clipped from V and 6 bases from J, the junction kept 3 bases outside the gene matches. CDR3 length: 13 residues. Per germline, CDR1 SGHNT and CDR2 YYREEE (reference sequence). CDR3 in DNA: TGTGCCAGCAGTGGACAGGGGGCCTCTGAAGCTTTCTTT. Translating gives CASSGQGASEAFF.

The V gene is TRBV29-1, the J gene TRBJ2-7; 11 nucleotides line up with TRBD2. CDR1 and CDR2 (germline): SQVTM, ANQGSEA. V shed 4 bases, J shed 3 bases, and the junction held 8 bases outside the gene matches. This CDR3 region has 15 residues. CDR3 nucleotide sequence: TGCAGCGTTGGGTACGTGACTAGCGGGGACTACGAGCAGTACTTC. Encoded protein: CSVGYVTSGDYEQYF.

V is TRBV4-3 and J is TRBJ2-7, with D tentatively TRBD1 (6 bases). The CDR3 is 14 residues long. CDR1 and CDR2 (germline): LGHNA, YSLEER. The ends were cut back, 0 bases at V and 5 bases at J, with 11 bases in the middle. This chain's CDR3 is CASSQDRGFNEQYF. The CDR3 DNA reads TGCGCCAGCAGCCAAGACAGGGGATTCAACGAGCAGTACTTC.

V is TRBV10-2 and J is TRBJ2-2; D is possibly TRBD1 (6 bases). The CDR3 extends over 15 amino acids. Germline loops: CDR1 WSHSY, CDR2 SAAADI. Trimming removed 7 bases at V and 1 base at J, with 13 bases between. This CDR3 reads CASIQGTGNTGELFF. The CDR3 DNA sequence: TGCGCCAGCATACAGGGAACAGGGAACACCGGGGAGCTGTTTTTT.